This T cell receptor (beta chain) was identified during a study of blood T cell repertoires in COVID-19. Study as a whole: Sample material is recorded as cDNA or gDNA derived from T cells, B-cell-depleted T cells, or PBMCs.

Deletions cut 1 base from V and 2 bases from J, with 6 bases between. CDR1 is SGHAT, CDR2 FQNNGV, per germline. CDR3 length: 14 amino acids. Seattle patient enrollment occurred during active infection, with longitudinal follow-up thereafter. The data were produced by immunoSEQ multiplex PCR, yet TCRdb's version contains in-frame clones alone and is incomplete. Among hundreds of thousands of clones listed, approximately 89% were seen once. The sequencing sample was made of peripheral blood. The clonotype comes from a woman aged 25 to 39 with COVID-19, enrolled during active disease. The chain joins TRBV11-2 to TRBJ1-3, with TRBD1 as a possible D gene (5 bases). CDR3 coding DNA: TGTGCCAGCAGCTTAGGGACACCTGGAAACACCATATATTTT. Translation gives CASSLGTPGNTIYF.